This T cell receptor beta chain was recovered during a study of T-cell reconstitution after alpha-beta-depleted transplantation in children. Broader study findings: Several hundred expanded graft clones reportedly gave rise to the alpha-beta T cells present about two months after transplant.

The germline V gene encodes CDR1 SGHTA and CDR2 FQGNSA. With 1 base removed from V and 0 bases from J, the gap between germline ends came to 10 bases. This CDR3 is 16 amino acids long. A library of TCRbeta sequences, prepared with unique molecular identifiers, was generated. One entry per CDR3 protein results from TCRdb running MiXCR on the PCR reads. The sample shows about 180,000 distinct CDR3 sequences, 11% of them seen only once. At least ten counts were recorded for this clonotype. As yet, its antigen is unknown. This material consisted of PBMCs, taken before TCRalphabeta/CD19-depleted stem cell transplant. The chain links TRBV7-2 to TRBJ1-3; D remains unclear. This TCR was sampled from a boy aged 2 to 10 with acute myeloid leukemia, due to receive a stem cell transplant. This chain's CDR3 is CASSLGPLGSGNTIYF. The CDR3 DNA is TGTGCCAGCAGCTTAGGACCTCTCGGCTCTGGAAACACCATATATTTT.